Shown below are 29 T cell receptor beta chains from a single sample sequenced in a study of identical twins. TCRdb ran MiXCR on the 5' RACE reads and lists one entry per CDR3 protein. The data contain 500,000 or so distinct CDR3 sequences, roughly an eighth of them singletons. Another study also made use of these data, one on yellow fever vaccine responses in identical twins.

The sequenced sample consisted of CD4+ T cells sorted from blood. These receptors came from a woman in her late teens or twenties in good health.

The rearrangement uses TRBV3-1 and TRBJ2-2; D gene uncertain. The CDR3 is 18 amino acids. Trimming left V 2 bases short and J 5 bases short, with 21 bases between. In germline, CDR1 is LGHDT, CDR2 YNNKEL (reference sequence). The CDR3 region is CASSQKSPQGSRTGELFF. As DNA, the CDR3 is TGTGCCAGCAGCCAAAAGAGCCCCCAAGGTAGCCGAACCGGGGAGCTGTTTTTT.

The J gene is TRBJ2-7, the V gene TRBV7-2, with D unclear. The length of the CDR3 is 14 residues. Trimming took 5 bases from V and 1 from J, leaving 12 bases between them. Germline V gene data show CDR1 as SGHTA and CDR2 as FQGNSA. The CDR3 reads CASSQIHQSYEQYF. In nucleotides, the CDR3 is TGTGCCAGCAGCCAGATTCACCAATCCTACGAGCAGTACTTC.

This clonotype was observed a few times. The genes are TRBV6-5 and TRBJ2-5; possibly TRBD1 for D (5 bases). V lost 8 bases, J lost 2 bases, and 9 bases lay in between. Germline V gives CDR1 MNHEY, CDR2 SVGAGI. The CDR3 runs to 12 residues. CDR3 in DNA: TGTGCCAGCGGGCGGACACAAGAGACCCAGTACTTC. Amino acids: CASGRTQETQYF.

The chain carries TRBV28 and TRBJ2-7; 11 bases are a match to TRBD1. V dropped 6 bases and J dropped 3; count of bases not matched to a gene: 7. Germline CDR1 is MDHEN and CDR2 is SYDVKM. CDR3 length equals 15 residues. CDR3 protein: CASSQGQGAYYEQYF. In nucleotides, the CDR3 is TGTGCCAGCAGCCAAGGACAGGGGGCCTACTACGAGCAGTACTTC.

The DNA of the CDR3 is TGTGCCAGCAGCTTAAAGGGAATTAGCAACTCACCCCTCCACTTT. Amino acids: CASSLKGISNSPLHF. This sequence joins TRBV7-3 and TRBJ1-6; D gene uncertain. CDR3 size: 15 residues. Germline V gene lookup returns CDR1 SGHTA and CDR2 FQGTGA. With 1 base removed from V and 10 bases from J, the gap between germline ends came to 14 bases.

CDR3 residues: CSSQDSNQPQHF. The CDR3 DNA sequence: TGCAGCTCCCAGGATAGCAATCAGCCCCAGCATTTT. This chain links TRBV29-1 with TRBJ1-5; D gene uncertain. Germline lookup yields CDR1 SQVTM and CDR2 ANQGSEA. The CDR3 totals 12 residues. The germline V and J ends were trimmed by 8 bases and 0 bases, with 8 bases remaining between them.

This rearrangement joins TRBV11-2 to TRBJ2-7; 9 bases match TRBD1. Trimming removed 5 bases from V and 2 bases from J; junction bases left unmatched: 7. The CDR3 extends over 15 amino acids. CDR1 and CDR2 (germline): SGHAT, FQNNGV. The CDR3 region is CASSKPGQGAYEQYF. The CDR3 DNA reads as TGTGCCAGCAGCAAACCGGGACAGGGAGCCTACGAGCAGTACTTC.

The V call is TRBV7-6, the J call TRBJ2-5; TRBD2 agrees at 7 bases. V gave up 6 bases and J gave up 2 bases; unmatched junction bases: 9. The CDR3 is 15 residues long. Germline V CDR1 and CDR2: SGHVS, FNYEAQ. CDR3 nucleotide sequence: TGTGCCAGCAGGGATCGACGGGGGGAACAAGAGACCCAGTACTTC. It encodes CASRDRRGEQETQYF. Full variable domain (rest looked up from reference TRBV7-6 and TRBJ2-5): GAGVSQSPRYKVTKRGQDVALRCDPISGHVSLYWYRQALGQGPEFLTYFNYEAQQDKSGLPNDRFSAERPEGSISTLTIQRTEQRDSAMYRCASRDRRGEQETQYFGPGTRLLVL.

V gene TRBV9 combines with J gene TRBJ2-3; 10 nucleotides agree with TRBD2. V lost 3 bases to trimming and J lost 3 bases; unmatched junction nucleotides: 13. This CDR3 contains 18 residues. CDR1 and CDR2 (germline): SGDLS, YYNGEE. In DNA, the CDR3 is TGTGCCAGCAGCGCGGCGGTGGCTAGCGGGAGTAAAACAGATACGCAGTATTTT. Protein: CASSAAVASGSKTDTQYF.

V and J are TRBV3-1 and TRBJ1-1; possibly TRBD1 for D (5 bases). The CDR3 is 16 amino acids. V was pared by 5 bases and J by 1 base, with 17 bases between. Per germline, CDR1 LGHDT and CDR2 YNNKEL (reference sequence). CDR3 DNA: TGTGCCAGCAGCAGGGACGGCCCATCGGGGAACACTGAAGCTTTCTTT. This codes for CASSRDGPSGNTEAFF.

This clonotype appeared many times. The chain uses TRBV9 and TRBJ1-2; weak D call: TRBD1 (5 bases). Trimming cost V 6 bases and J 3 bases, with 15 bases left between them. CDR1 and CDR2 (germline): SGDLS, YYNGEE. The CDR3 runs 14 residues. The CDR3 DNA reads as TGTGCCAGCACCGAGATGGGGACGGACTATGGCTACACCTTC. Its protein is CASTEMGTDYGYTF.

The V and J genes are TRBV3-1 and TRBJ2-3, with 11 bases fitting TRBD2. V was clipped by 2 bases and J by 6 bases; unmatched bases: 7. Germline V gene lookup returns CDR1 LGHDT and CDR2 YNNKEL (reference sequence). The CDR3 has 16 residues. This CDR3 reads CASSQSTSGGGDTQYF. The CDR3 DNA sequence: TGTGCCAGCAGCCAATCCACTAGCGGGGGAGGGGATACGCAGTATTTT.

The chain links TRBV5-1 to TRBJ2-5; D not resolved. Trimming pared 0 bases from V and 4 bases from J, leaving 10 bases between. The CDR3 totals 14 residues. Germline V lookup: CDR1 SGHRS, CDR2 YFSETQ. The CDR3 sequence: CASSLEGRRETQYF. CDR3 in DNA: TGCGCCAGCAGCTTGGAAGGTCGGCGAGAGACCCAGTACTTC.

V and J are TRBV7-2 and TRBJ2-3; D possibly uses TRBD1 or TRBD2 (5 bases each). V lost 4 bases and J lost 0, with 8 bases in between. Germline V CDR1 and CDR2: SGHTA, FQGNSA. This CDR3 spans 14 amino acids. The CDR3 is CASSSGTSTDTQYF. For the CDR3, the DNA is TGTGCCAGCAGCTCCGGGACGAGCACAGATACGCAGTATTTT.

The chain is built from TRBV10-3 and TRBJ2-1; 9 positions match TRBD2. The germline CDR1 and CDR2 sequences are ENHRY and SYGVKD. V gave up 9 bases and J gave up 9 bases; unmatched junction bases: 9. CDR3 length: 13 amino acids. For the CDR3, the DNA is TGTGCCATGGAAGCGGGGGGCCGGGGTGAGCAGTTCTTC. It is translated as CAMEAGGRGEQFF.

The chain joins TRBV6-1 to TRBJ2-1; the match to TRBD2 covers 9 bases. Germline assignment: CDR1 MNHNS and CDR2 SASEGT. The CDR3 contains 18 residues. V shed 0 bases, J shed 3 bases, and the junction held 9 bases outside the gene matches. CDR3 region: CASSEATKLAGYYNEQFF. The CDR3 DNA is TGTGCCAGCAGTGAAGCGACCAAACTAGCGGGTTACTACAATGAGCAGTTCTTC.

This clonotype appeared many times. The V call is TRBV27, the J call TRBJ2-2; no definite D call. Looked up from germline, CDR1 is MNHEY and CDR2 is SMNVEV (reference sequence). V gave up 7 bases and J gave up 7 bases, with 7 bases separating them. The CDR3 sequence is 11 residues long. The CDR3 DNA reads TGTGCCAGCACCAACTACGGGGAGCTGTTTTTT. It codes for CASTNYGELFF.

The chain is built from TRBV5-1 and TRBJ2-1; 8 bases agree with TRBD2. The CDR3 sequence is 14 residues long. V lost 6 bases to trimming and J lost 7 bases; unmatched junction nucleotides: 9. Germline CDR1 SGHRS, CDR2 YFSETQ. The CDR3 spells CASNKREKVNEQFF. The CDR3 DNA sequence: TGCGCCAGCAATAAGCGGGAGAAGGTTAATGAGCAGTTCTTC.

This clonotype was observed a handful of times. The rearrangement uses TRBV7-8 and TRBJ1-2, with 7 positions matching TRBD1. CDR3 length equals 12 residues. Germline CDR1 SGHVS, CDR2 FQNEAQ. The V and J ends lost 6 bases and 6 bases, in that order; junction bases with no gene match: 4. This CDR3 is CASRRTGDGYTF. The CDR3, as DNA: TGTGCCAGCAGACGGACAGGAGATGGCTACACCTTC.

The genes are TRBV6-5 and TRBJ2-1; no clear D gene. Trimming took 0 bases from V and 6 from J, leaving 15 bases between them. The V gene's germline CDR1 is MNHEY and CDR2 SVGAGI. The CDR3 runs to 16 residues. As DNA, the CDR3 is TGTGCCAGCAGTTACTCGAGCCTAACCACCATCAATGAGCAGTTCTTC. As protein: CASSYSSLTTINEQFF.

The chain couples TRBV7-2 to TRBJ2-3, with no clear D. The CDR3 spans 12 residues. The germline V gene encodes CDR1 SGHTA and CDR2 FQGNSA. V was clipped by 2 bases and J by 7 bases, with 7 bases between them. CDR3: CASSLILNTQYF. The CDR3 region has the DNA TGTGCCAGCAGCTTAATATTGAATACGCAGTATTTT.

V is TRBV20-1 and J is TRBJ2-2, with D perhaps TRBD1 (5 bases). Between the trimmed V and J ends, which lost 0 bases and 1 base, there was a span of 6 bases. Germline CDR1 reads DFQATT; CDR2 reads SNEGSKA (reference sequence). CDR3 size: 14 residues. Written as DNA, the CDR3 is TGCAGTGCTAGAGATCAGGGGAACACCGGGGAGCTGTTTTTT. Translated: CSARDQGNTGELFF.

This clonotype appeared many times. This chain links TRBV20-1 with TRBJ2-7; a weak D match, TRBD1 (5 bases). The V gene's germline CDR1 is DFQATT and CDR2 SNEGSKA (reference sequence). Trimming took off 2 bases at V and 5 bases at J, with 16 bases between the two ends. This CDR3 has 14 residues. Written as DNA, the CDR3 is TGCAGTGCTAGAAAAAGCAGGGTTTCAGACGAGCAGTACTTC. Protein: CSARKSRVSDEQYF.

With regard to this clonotype: Sequence at one end of the junction differs from germline and may be a read error. The chain uses TRBV2 and TRBJ1-2; TRBD1 aligns across 8 bases. CDR3 length equals 12 residues. Germline values: CDR1 SNHLY, CDR2 FYNNEI. The CDR3 sequence: CASNRDRSRFSF. DNA for the CDR3: TGTGCCAGTAACCGGGACAGGTCGCGGTTTTCCTTC.

This rearrangement joins TRBV7-8 to TRBJ2-6; D is unresolved. Germline CDR1 reads SGHVS; CDR2 reads FQNEAQ. Trimming took 11 bases from V and 0 from J, leaving 11 bases between them. There are 14 residues in the CDR3. CDR3 protein: CAGTPLSGANVLTF. For the CDR3, the DNA is TGTGCCGGAACTCCCCTCTCTGGGGCCAACGTCCTGACTTTC. Drawing the rest from reference TRBV7-8 and TRBJ2-6, the complete variable domain is GAGVSQSPRYKVAKRGQDVALRCDPISGHVSLFWYQQALGQGPEFLTYFQNEAQLDKSGLPSDRFFAERPEGSVSTLKIQRTQQEDSAVYLCAGTPLSGANVLTFGAGSRLTVL.

This clonotype was seen more than once but under ten times. This chain links TRBV11-3 with TRBJ2-1, with 7 bases aligning to TRBD2. CDR1 is SGHNT and CDR2 is YENEEA in the germline V gene. The CDR3 runs 15 residues. V was clipped by 2 bases and J by 5 bases; unmatched bases: 6. The CDR3 loop is CASSLTSVEHNEQFF. CDR3 bases: TGTGCCAGCAGCTTAACTAGCGTTGAACACAATGAGCAGTTCTTC.

This clonotype was counted between two and nine times. The genes are TRBV7-8 and TRBJ1-1; TRBD1 aligns across 8 bases. Trimming cost V 0 bases and J 3 bases; bases outside gene matches: 12. Germline CDR1 reads SGHVS; CDR2 reads FQNEAQ. The CDR3 is 18 amino acids. Here the CDR3 DNA reads TGTGCCAGCAGCTTAGCCTCCGGGACAGGCCAATCCTACACTGAAGCTTTCTTT. Amino acid sequence: CASSLASGTGQSYTEAFF.

This chain joins TRBV2 and TRBJ2-3, with TRBD2 matching 8 bases. In germline, CDR1 is SNHLY, CDR2 FYNNEI. The CDR3 sequence is 14 residues long. After removal of 3 bases from V and 8 bases from J, the junction contained 7 bases not matched to a gene. CDR3: CASSERAGDFTQYF. The DNA for the CDR3 is TGTGCCAGCAGTGAGCGAGCGGGGGATTTTACGCAGTATTTT.

This clonotype has a count of ten or more. The chain links TRBV12-3 or TRBV12-4 to TRBJ2-7; D call uncertain. V lost 2 bases, J lost 6 bases, and 8 bases lay in between. CDR3 size: 12 residues. The CDR3 is CASSLSGLEQYF. For the CDR3, the DNA is TGTGCCAGCAGTTTAAGTGGGCTCGAGCAGTACTTC.